This T cell receptor beta chain was found in a study of beta chain features in type 1 diabetes. Points from the study as a whole: In the patient group, naive, central memory and Treg TCRB repertoires seemed more alike than in the healthy donor group. Patients with Type 1 diabetes showed moderately but significantly shorter TCRB CDR3s in all four CD4+ subsets. It was not settled here whether HLA type affects TCRB rearrangement. Among type 1 diabetes patients, VDJ junctions had fewer insertions and more deletions.

Comment on this clone: Its antigen is undetermined.

This CDR3 is 16 amino acids long. Trimming removed 1 base from V and 0 bases from J, with 13 bases in between. Germline V gene data show CDR1 as SGHDT and CDR2 as YYEEEE. Of the isolated RNA, all was reverse transcribed, and so the sequenced material was expressed TCRB transcripts. An average roughly 3.6 million reads came from naive, central memory and regulatory T cell samples. TCRdb's copy holds only in-frame clones and misses some; the assay was immunoSEQ multiplex PCR. The sample has under 350,000 clones; 24% are singletons. The sequenced sample was naive CD4+ T cells from blood. This chain uses TRBV5-6 with TRBJ1-2; the D is unclear. The clonotype comes from a woman aged 25 to 39 with type 1 diabetes. The CDR3: CASSLWAGTANYGYTF. The CDR3 DNA reads TGTGCCAGCAGCTTGTGGGCAGGCACCGCTAACTATGGCTACACCTTC.